This T cell receptor beta chain comes out of a study of human T cells and chemical hapten exposure. Whole-study results and caveats: Sensitizing to DPC left TCRs with a frequency above 1 in 1000 unaltered. In the PT1 data, expanded TCR counts showed a positive correlation with patch test score.

V was trimmed by 4 bases and J by 5 bases, leaving 23 bases between them. CDR3 length: 17 residues. Germline CDR1 and CDR2: SGHTA and FQGNSA. The time point is: patch test 1, 2 weeks after DPC sensitization. Described treatment: therapeutic diphenylcyclopropenone sensitization with weekly scalp DPC. The table lists this clonotype with a few counts. Its antigen is unidentified. In the study's own analysis: A per-sample median of roughly 96,000 TCRs was observed, with a range of roughly 20,000 to 690,600. One entry per CDR3 protein results from TCRdb running MiXCR on the RACE reads. The V and J calls were not made by the authors but by TCRdb's processing. The sample lists about 360,000 distinct CDR3 sequences, approximately 4.4% occurring once.

The chain links TRBV7-2 to TRBJ2-5; no clear D gene. This TCR came from a woman in her forties or fifties with alopecia areata. Some clones in this sample may be carry-over from other donors' samples. The material sequenced was whole blood, taken in connection with sensitization to the hapten diphenylcyclopropenone (DPC). The CDR3 nucleotides read TGTGCCAGCAGCTCACCCCGACCGAAACTAATGGGGGAGACCCAGTACTTC. Its protein product is CASSSPRPKLMGETQYF. The full variable domain, rest sourced from reference TRBV7-2 and TRBJ2-5, is GAGVSQSPSNKVTEKGKDVELRCDPISGHTALYWYRQSLGQGLEFLIYFQGNSAPDKSGLPSDRFSAERTGGSVSTLTIQRTQQEDSAVYLCASSSPRPKLMGETQYFGPGTRLLVL.